This T cell receptor beta chain was recorded in a study of blood T cells in healthy people across ages. Study findings and constraints: Donor CMV infection status was unknown, possibly confounding age-related changes in expanded clonotypes. The long-lived group displayed more naive CD4+ cells, plus higher diversity, than the aged donors did. The fall in TCR beta diversity per million T cells was roughly linear with age.

The CDR3 sequence is 16 residues long. CDR1 SGHRS and CDR2 YFSETQ come from the germline V gene. With 0 bases removed from V and 2 bases from J, the gap between germline ends came to 13 bases. A sample-barcoded 5' primer and a J-beta primer mix were used in a second PCR of about 6 to 11 cycles. Every cDNA molecule bore a tag from a template-switch adaptor containing 12 random nucleotides. TCRdb ran MiXCR on the 5' RACE reads and lists one entry per CDR3 protein. The sample comprises roughly 800,000 distinct CDR3 sequences, nearly 60% of which are singletons, and around 20% rests with the top ten. Remarks on this clonotype: No antigen is known for it.

The sample comprised blood. The source of this sequence is a man aged 25-45 years in good health. The chain uses TRBV5-1 and TRBJ2-3, with D possibly being TRBD1 (6 bases). The chain's CDR3 is CASSLGQATLTDTQYF. The CDR3 DNA reads as TGCGCCAGCAGCTTGGGACAGGCAACGCTCACAGATACGCAGTATTTT.